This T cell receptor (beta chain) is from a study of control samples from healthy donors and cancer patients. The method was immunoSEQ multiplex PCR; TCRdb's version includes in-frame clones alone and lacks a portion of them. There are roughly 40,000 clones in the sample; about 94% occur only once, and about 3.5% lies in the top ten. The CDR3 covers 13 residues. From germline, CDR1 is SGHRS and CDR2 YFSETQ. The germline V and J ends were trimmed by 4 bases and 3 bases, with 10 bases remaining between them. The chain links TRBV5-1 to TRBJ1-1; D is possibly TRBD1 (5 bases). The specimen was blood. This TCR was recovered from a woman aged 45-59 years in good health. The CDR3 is CASSGGEDTEAFF. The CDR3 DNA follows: TGCGCCAGCAGCGGGGGGGAAGACACTGAAGCTTTCTTT.